This entry lists 25 T cell receptor beta chains sequenced from one sample in a study of cytomegalovirus exposure and HLA in healthy donors. Researchers ran the PCR with 60 Vbeta and 13 Jbeta primers. The data were produced by immunoSEQ multiplex PCR, yet TCRdb's version contains in-frame clones alone and is incomplete. The table shows 150,000 to 200,000 clones, with around 68% occurring only once. Sequenced: PBMCs. These receptors all stem from a man between 50 and 59 years old in good health and CMV-seronegative.

This clone was counted only a few times. This chain uses TRBV7-2 with TRBJ1-3; D gene ambiguous. V lost 6 bases and J 0 bases, leaving 12 bases between the germline ends. This CDR3 has 15 amino acids. Germline V lookup: CDR1 SGHTA, CDR2 FQGNSA. The CDR3 bases are TGTGCCAGCAGATCTGACGGGAGCTCTGGAAACACCATATATTTT. Residues: CASRSDGSSGNTIYF.

V usage is TRBV10-1 and J usage is TRBJ2-1, with D possibly TRBD2 on 5 matching bases. The CDR3 contains 13 residues. V lost 2 bases and J 5 bases, leaving 7 bases between the germline ends. CDR1 WNHNN and CDR2 SYGVQD come from the germline V gene (reference sequence). The CDR3 region has the DNA TGCGCCAGCAGTGAGGGAGCGGACAATGAGCAGTTCTTC. Amino acids: CASSEGADNEQFF.

The V gene is TRBV5-1, the J gene TRBJ2-7, with 8 bases lining up with TRBD1. Germline V gives CDR1 SGHRS, CDR2 YFSETQ. Trimming removed 0 bases from V and 2 bases from J; junction bases left unmatched: 1. CDR3 length equals 14 residues. The CDR3 region is CASSLGGQAYEQYF. The CDR3 DNA is TGCGCCAGCAGCTTGGGGGGACAGGCCTACGAGCAGTACTTC.

The V and J genes are TRBV5-1 and TRBJ2-7, with TRBD1 identical over 11 bases. Germline V lookup: CDR1 SGHRS, CDR2 YFSETQ. The trim removed 5 bases at V and 4 bases at J, leaving 11 bases unmatched. The CDR3 length is 16 residues. CDR3 region: CASSSLGTGGGYEQYF. The CDR3, as DNA: TGCGCCAGCAGTTCCCTCGGGACAGGGGGAGGGTACGAGCAGTACTTC.

The chain employs TRBV5-1 and TRBJ2-3; 14 nucleotides agree with TRBD2. The ends lost 3 bases at V and 6 bases at J; junction bases unmatched: 6. This CDR3 contains 16 residues. Germline CDR1 SGHRS, CDR2 YFSETQ. CDR3 nucleotides: TGCGCCAGCAGCTCGAGACTAGCGGGGGGGCTGGATACGCAGTATTTT. Its protein product is CASSSRLAGGLDTQYF.

V gene TRBV2 combines with J gene TRBJ1-2; D unclear. The ends were cut back, 5 bases at V and 1 base at J, with 5 bases in the middle. The CDR3 has 12 amino acids. The germline CDR1 and CDR2 sequences are SNHLY and FYNNEI. This CDR3 reads CASSNSNYGYTF. CDR3 nucleotides: TGTGCCAGCAGTAACAGTAACTATGGCTACACCTTC.

The CDR3 sequence is CASSKGRAQHF. CDR3 DNA: TGTGCCAGCAGCAAAGGTAGAGCCCAGCATTTT. This rearrangement joins TRBV21-1 to TRBJ1-5. TRBV21-1 is annotated as a pseudogene. The CDR3 sequence is 11 residues long.

The V call is TRBV10-1, the J call TRBJ1-4; tentatively, D is TRBD1 (5 bases). Trimming left V 3 bases short and J 3 bases short, with 8 bases between. Germline V lookup: CDR1 WNHNN, CDR2 SYGVQD (reference sequence). This CDR3 comprises 14 residues. The CDR3 loop reads CASSDGGSNEKLFF. The CDR3, as DNA: TGCGCCAGCAGTGATGGGGGGTCTAATGAAAAACTGTTTTTT.

The V call is TRBV28, the J call TRBJ1-2; 8 bases map to TRBD1. Germline CDR1 reads MDHEN; CDR2 reads SYDVKM. This CDR3 comprises 15 residues. The V gene end was trimmed by 6 bases and the J gene end by 6 bases; junction bases not matched to a gene: 12. The CDR3 coding sequence is TGTGCCAGCAGCCTCCCGGGACAGGCCTGGAATGGCTACACCTTC. Residues: CASSLPGQAWNGYTF.

V and J are TRBV5-4 and TRBJ1-5; 7 nucleotides line up with TRBD1. CDR1 and CDR2 from the germline V gene are SGHNT and YYREEE (reference sequence). The CDR3 contains 15 residues. The trim removed 3 bases at V and 3 bases at J, leaving 6 bases unmatched. The CDR3: CASSSGQDLNQPQHF. Here the CDR3 DNA reads TGTGCCAGCAGCTCAGGACAGGACCTCAATCAGCCCCAGCATTTT.

J is TRBJ2-3 and V is TRBV5-4; 9 bases are shared with TRBD2. V shed 2 bases, J shed 2 bases, and the junction held 6 bases outside the gene matches. In germline, CDR1 is SGHNT, CDR2 YYREEE (reference sequence). The CDR3 is 16 amino acids. The DNA of the CDR3 is TGTGCCAGCAGCTTTAGACTAGCGGCGAACACAGATACGCAGTATTTT. It translates to CASSFRLAANTDTQYF. Full variable domain (remainder filled in from reference TRBV5-4 and TRBJ2-3): ETGVTQSPTHLIKTRGQQVTLRCSSQSGHNTVSWYQQALGQGPQFIFQYYREEENGRGNFPPRFSGLQFPNYSSELNVNALELDDSALYLCASSFRLAANTDTQYFGPGTRLTVL.

The rearrangement joins TRBV4-3 to TRBJ1-2; 7 nucleotides line up with TRBD1. Germline CDR1 is LGHNA and CDR2 is YSLEER. This CDR3 has 18 residues. The V segment lost 4 bases and the J segment 4 bases; nucleotides outside the gene matches: 18. CDR3 in amino acids: CASSRRPVRGGAFYGYTF. The CDR3 DNA is TGCGCCAGCAGCCGAAGGCCGGTTCGAGGGGGCGCGTTCTATGGCTACACCTTC.

This clone came up once. The rearrangement links TRBV4-1 to TRBJ1-5; 7 bases are a match to TRBD1. Germline loops: CDR1 MGHRA, CDR2 YSYEKL. CDR3 length equals 14 residues. J gave up 4 bases and V 4 bases, and 4 bases lay outside the gene matches. The CDR3 loop reads CASSRGTANQPQHF. CDR3 DNA: TGCGCCAGCAGCCGCGGGACAGCTAATCAGCCCCAGCATTTT.

The chain couples TRBV27 to TRBJ1-1; D might be TRBD1 (6 bases). CDR1 is MNHEY, CDR2 SMNVEV, per germline (reference sequence). The V gene lost 2 bases and the J gene lost 4 bases, with 11 bases spanning the gap. This CDR3 region has 14 residues. The CDR3 DNA follows: TGTGCCAGCAGTTTAAGGGGGATCGGCACTGAAGCTTTCTTT. Protein product: CASSLRGIGTEAFF.

The CDR3 here is CASSPKGDSGNTIYF. Written as DNA, the CDR3 is TGCGCCAGCAGCCCCAAGGGAGACTCTGGAAACACCATATATTTT. The rearrangement joins TRBV5-1 to TRBJ1-3; D gene unclear. This CDR3 has 15 residues. V was clipped by 4 bases and J by 0 bases, with 11 bases between them. CDR1 is SGHRS and CDR2 is YFSETQ in the germline V gene.

This chain links TRBV5-4 with TRBJ2-3; 9 bases are a match to TRBD1. This CDR3 has 15 residues. V was pared by 4 bases and J by 7 bases, with 10 bases of the junction left unmatched. CDR1 and CDR2 (germline): SGHNT, YYREEE (reference sequence). The CDR3 reads CASSPGQGPFYTQYF. DNA of the CDR3: TGTGCCAGCAGCCCTGGACAGGGGCCATTTTATACGCAGTATTTT.

This clone has a handful of counts. The J gene is TRBJ1-1, the V gene TRBV25-1; TRBD1 is a possible D gene (5 bases). The ends were cut back, 6 bases at V and 1 base at J, with 6 bases in the middle. CDR3 length: 12 residues. Germline CDR1 is MGHDK and CDR2 is SYGVNS. DNA of the CDR3: TGTGCCAGCAGGGGGGGGAACACTGAAGCTTTCTTT. Encoded protein: CASRGGNTEAFF.

This clone was counted a single time. The chain is built from TRBV11-2 and TRBJ1-3, with a possible D match to TRBD1 (6 bases). The V gene's germline CDR1 is SGHAT and CDR2 FQNNGV. This CDR3 has 16 residues. V was clipped by 1 base and J by 4 bases, with 14 bases between them. The CDR3 here is CASSLVSGGSGNTIYF. CDR3 bases: TGTGCCAGCAGCTTAGTCAGTGGGGGCTCCGGAAACACCATATATTTT.

The chain combines TRBV7-2 with TRBJ1-2; a possible D gene is TRBD1 (6 bases). V dropped 4 bases and J dropped 8 bases, with 8 bases sitting between them. Germline V lookup: CDR1 SGHTA, CDR2 FQGNSA. The CDR3 has 11 residues. The CDR3 protein is CASSSGAGYTF. CDR3 DNA: TGTGCCAGCAGCTCAGGGGCCGGCTACACCTTC.

This clone was seen a few times. The chain is built from TRBV4-1 and TRBJ1-5; unclear D gene. Germline V gene sequence: CDR1 MGHRA, CDR2 YSYEKL. This CDR3 comprises 14 residues. Between the trimmed V and J ends, which lost 4 bases and 4 bases, there was a span of 11 bases. The CDR3 is CASSRRTTNQPQHF. The CDR3 coding sequence is TGCGCCAGCAGCCGGAGGACGACAAATCAGCCCCAGCATTTT.

This clone was counted a single time. The J gene is TRBJ1-5, the V gene TRBV6-1; the D is unclear. CDR1 is MNHNS and CDR2 is SASEGT in the germline V gene. The CDR3 sequence is 15 residues long. The ends were cut back, 8 bases at V and 0 bases at J, with 14 bases in the middle. The CDR3 loop is CASVVQTYSNQPQHF. The CDR3 DNA sequence: TGTGCCAGCGTGGTGCAGACTTATAGCAATCAGCCCCAGCATTTT.

This rearrangement joins TRBV7-9 to TRBJ1-2; maybe TRBD1 (5 bases). The CDR3 has 14 amino acids. V lost 6 bases, J lost 4 bases, and 15 bases lay in between. Germline V gives CDR1 SEHNR, CDR2 FQNEAQ (reference sequence). The CDR3 DNA follows: TGTGCCAGCAGTCGCCCAGGGACTGGCTATGGCTACACCTTC. It specifies CASSRPGTGYGYTF.

V usage is TRBV11-2 and J usage is TRBJ1-1; a possible D gene is TRBD1 (5 bases). The V and J ends lost 2 bases and 3 bases respectively, with 19 bases between them. The germline CDR1 and CDR2 sequences are SGHAT and FQNNGV. The CDR3 loop spans 17 amino acids. The CDR3, as DNA: TGTGCCAGCAGCTTAACCCCCGGACACCGTGGGGACACTGAAGCTTTCTTT. It translates to CASSLTPGHRGDTEAFF. Full variable domain (remainder filled in from reference TRBV11-2 and TRBJ1-1): EAGVAQSPRYKIIEKRQSVAFWCNPISGHATLYWYQQILGQGPKLLIQFQNNGVVDDSQLPKDRFSAERLKGVDSTLKIQPAKLEDSAVYLCASSLTPGHRGDTEAFFGQGTRLTVV.

The chain combines TRBV5-1 with TRBJ2-3; 7 bases line up with TRBD2. In germline, CDR1 is SGHRS, CDR2 YFSETQ. The ends lost 4 bases at V and 6 bases at J; junction bases unmatched: 11. CDR3 size: 15 residues. This CDR3 is CASSPWSAGGDTQYF. Written as DNA, the CDR3 is TGCGCCAGCAGCCCCTGGTCCGCCGGGGGGGATACGCAGTATTTT.

J is TRBJ1-6 and V is TRBV4-3; 10 nucleotides match TRBD1. CDR1 is LGHNA and CDR2 is YSLEER in the germline V gene. The ends lost 0 bases at V and 9 bases at J; junction bases unmatched: 5. This CDR3 spans 16 amino acids. The CDR3 loop is CASSQERDRGGSPLHF. The CDR3 nucleotides read TGCGCCAGCAGCCAAGAGAGGGACAGGGGAGGTTCACCCCTCCACTTT.